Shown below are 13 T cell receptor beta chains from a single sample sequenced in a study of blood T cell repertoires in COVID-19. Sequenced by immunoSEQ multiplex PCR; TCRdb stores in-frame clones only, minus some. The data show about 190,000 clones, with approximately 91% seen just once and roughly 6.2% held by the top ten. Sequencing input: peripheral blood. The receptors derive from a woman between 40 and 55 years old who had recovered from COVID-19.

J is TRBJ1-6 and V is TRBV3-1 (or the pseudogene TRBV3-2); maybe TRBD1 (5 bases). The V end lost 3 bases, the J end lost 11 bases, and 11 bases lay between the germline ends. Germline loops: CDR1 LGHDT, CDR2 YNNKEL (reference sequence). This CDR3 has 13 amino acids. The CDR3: CASSQDNSTPLHF. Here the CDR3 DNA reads TGTGCCAGCAGCCAGGACAACTCAACACCCCTCCACTTT.

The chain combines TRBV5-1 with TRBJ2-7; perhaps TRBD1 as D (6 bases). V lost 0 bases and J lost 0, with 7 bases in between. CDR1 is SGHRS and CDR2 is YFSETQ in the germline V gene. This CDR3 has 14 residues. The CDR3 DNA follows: TGCGCCAGCAGCTTGGGCAGGGGCTCCTACGAGCAGTACTTC. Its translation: CASSLGRGSYEQYF.

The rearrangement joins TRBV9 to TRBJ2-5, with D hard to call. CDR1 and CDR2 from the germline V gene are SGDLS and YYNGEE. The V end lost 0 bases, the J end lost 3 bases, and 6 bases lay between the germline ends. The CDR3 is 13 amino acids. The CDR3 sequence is CASSVVPEETQYF. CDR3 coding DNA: TGTGCCAGCAGCGTAGTCCCGGAAGAGACCCAGTACTTC.

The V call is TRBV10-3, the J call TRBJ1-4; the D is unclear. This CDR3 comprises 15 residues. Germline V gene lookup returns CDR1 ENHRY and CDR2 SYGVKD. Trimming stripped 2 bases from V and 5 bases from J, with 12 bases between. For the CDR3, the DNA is TGTGCCATCAGTGAGGAAAGGACGGGGAATGAAAAACTGTTTTTT. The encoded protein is CAISEERTGNEKLFF.

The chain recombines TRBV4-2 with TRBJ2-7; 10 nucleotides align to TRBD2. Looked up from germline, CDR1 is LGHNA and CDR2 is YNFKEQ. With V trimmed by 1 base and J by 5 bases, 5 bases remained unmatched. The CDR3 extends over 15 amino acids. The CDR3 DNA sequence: TGTGCCAGCAGCCAAGCGAGCGGGAGGGTAGACGAGCAGTACTTC. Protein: CASSQASGRVDEQYF.

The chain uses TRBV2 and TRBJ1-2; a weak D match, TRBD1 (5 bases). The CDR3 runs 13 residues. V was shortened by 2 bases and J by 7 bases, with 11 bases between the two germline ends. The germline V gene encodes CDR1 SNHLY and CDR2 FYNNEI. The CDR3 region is CASSEQGEVGYTF. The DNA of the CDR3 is TGTGCCAGCAGTGAACAAGGGGAGGTTGGCTACACCTTC.

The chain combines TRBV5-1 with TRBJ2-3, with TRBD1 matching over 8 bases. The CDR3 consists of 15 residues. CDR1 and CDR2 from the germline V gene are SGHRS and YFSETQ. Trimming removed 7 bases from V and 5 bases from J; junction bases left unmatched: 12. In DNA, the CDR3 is TGCGCCAGCTTAAACCGGGACAGGTTCTTAGATACGCAGTATTTT. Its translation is CASLNRDRFLDTQYF.

Here the CDR3 reads CASSHPGHRYGYTF. CDR3 coding DNA: TGTGCCAGTAGCCATCCGGGACACCGCTATGGCTACACCTTC. This sequence joins TRBV19 and TRBJ1-2, with a tentative D call TRBD1 (6 bases). CDR3 size: 14 residues. Trimming stripped 6 bases from V and 4 bases from J, with 15 bases between. CDR1 and CDR2 from the germline V gene are LNHDA and SQIVND (reference sequence).

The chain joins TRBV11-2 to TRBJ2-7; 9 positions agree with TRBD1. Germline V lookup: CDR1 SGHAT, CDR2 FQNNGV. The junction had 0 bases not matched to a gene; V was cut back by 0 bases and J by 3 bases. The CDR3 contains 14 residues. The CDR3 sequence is CASSLETGGYEQYF. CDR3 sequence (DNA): TGTGCCAGCAGCTTAGAGACAGGGGGCTACGAGCAGTACTTC.

CDR3 sequence reads: CASSLATEEQYF. CDR3 DNA sequence: TGTGCCAGCAGCTTAGCCACAGAAGAGCAGTACTTC. This chain links TRBV7-9 with TRBJ2-7, with D uncertain. V lost 0 bases, J lost 7 bases, and 7 bases lay in between. The CDR3 spans 12 residues. Germline loops: CDR1 SEHNR, CDR2 FQNEAQ (reference sequence). Looking up the rest from reference TRBV7-9 and TRBJ2-7 gives the full variable domain: DTGVSQNPRHKITKRGQNVTFRCDPISEHNRLYWYRQTLGQGPEFLTYFQNEAQLEKSRLLSDRFSAERPKGSFSTLEIQRTEQGDSAMYLCASSLATEEQYFGPGTRLTVT.

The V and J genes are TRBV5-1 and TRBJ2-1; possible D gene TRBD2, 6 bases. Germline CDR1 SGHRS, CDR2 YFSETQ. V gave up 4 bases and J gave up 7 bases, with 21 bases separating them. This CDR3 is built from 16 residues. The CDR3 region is CASSPNVGGVGNEQFF. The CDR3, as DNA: TGCGCCAGCAGCCCCAACGTCGGGGGAGTGGGGAATGAGCAGTTCTTC.

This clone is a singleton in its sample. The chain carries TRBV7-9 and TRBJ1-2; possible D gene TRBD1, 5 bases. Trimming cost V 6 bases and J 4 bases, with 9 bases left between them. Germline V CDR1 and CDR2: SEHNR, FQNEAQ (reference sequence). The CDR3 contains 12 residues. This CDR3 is CASRYGGYGYTF. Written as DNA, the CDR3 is TGTGCCAGCAGATACGGGGGCTATGGCTACACCTTC.

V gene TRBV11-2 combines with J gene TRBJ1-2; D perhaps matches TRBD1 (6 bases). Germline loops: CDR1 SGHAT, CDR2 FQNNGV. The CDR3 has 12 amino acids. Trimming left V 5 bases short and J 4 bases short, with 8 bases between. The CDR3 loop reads CASSPTGYGYTF. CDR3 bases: TGTGCCAGCAGCCCGACAGGCTATGGCTACACCTTC.